This T cell receptor (beta chain) emerged from a study of resident and recirculating memory T cells in vitiligo. About the research overall: Whole samples, not sorted cells, were homogenized and used for genomic DNA extraction.

About this clone: What it recognizes is unknown.

Per the germline V gene, CDR1 is SNHLY and CDR2 is FYNNEI. CDR3 size: 16 residues. V lost 4 bases and J lost 3; bases outside the gene matches: 7. Study-level findings and limits: No unique dominant TCR clone was found in vitiligo lesions. Non-conserved TCRs across sites and patients suggested distinct clones per lesion.

Repertoires were generated with immunoSEQ multiplex PCR, while TCRdb's copy carries only in-frame clones and drops some. The table records 75,000 to 85,000 clones, roughly nine tenths of them present only once. Patients' lesions had not changed for the previous 6 months. The sample was blood. V is TRBV2 and J is TRBJ2-5, with TRBD2 matching 11 bases. The TCR originated in a male donor with vitiligo. The CDR3 DNA reads as TGTGCCAGCAGTGGATATAGCGGGAGGGCCAAAGAGACCCAGTACTTC. Translating it yields CASSGYSGRAKETQYF.